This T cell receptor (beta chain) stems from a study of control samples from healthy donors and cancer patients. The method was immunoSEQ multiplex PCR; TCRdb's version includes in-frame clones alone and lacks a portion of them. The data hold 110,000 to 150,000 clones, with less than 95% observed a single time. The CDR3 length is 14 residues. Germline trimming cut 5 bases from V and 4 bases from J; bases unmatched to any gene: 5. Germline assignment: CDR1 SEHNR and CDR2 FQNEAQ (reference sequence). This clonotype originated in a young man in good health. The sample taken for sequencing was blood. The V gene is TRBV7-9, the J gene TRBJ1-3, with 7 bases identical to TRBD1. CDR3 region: CASSLQGQGNTIYF. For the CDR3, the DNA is TGTGCCAGCAGCCTACAGGGACAGGGAAACACCATATATTTT. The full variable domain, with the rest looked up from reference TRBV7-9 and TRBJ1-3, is DTGVSQNPRHKITKRGQNVTFRCDPISEHNRLYWYRQTLGQGPEFLTYFQNEAQLEKSRLLSDRFSAERPKGSFSTLEIQRTEQGDSAMYLCASSLQGQGNTIYFGEGSWLTVV.